This T cell receptor (beta chain) comes out of a study of neoadjuvant anti-PD-1 for oral cavity cancer. Study context: Around day 43, patients without progression received a fourth nivolumab dose before surgery.

V was trimmed by 5 bases and J by 7 bases, leaving 15 bases between them. Per the germline V gene, CDR1 is SGHTA and CDR2 is FQGTGA. The CDR3 has 13 residues. Tumor libraries mostly used about 5.1 ug genomic DNA, two replicates each. Using immunoSEQ multiplex PCR, the repertoire was profiled, and TCRdb retains in-frame clones only, with some absent. The table includes 37,000 or so clones, approximately 40% detected once. Sample time point: after neoadjuvant nivolumab, at surgical resection. Study-level points and caveats: Post-treatment tumors with larger preexisting clones showed more shrinkage.

As to this clone: Its cognate antigen is unknown.

The sequencing here drew on tumor tissue, taken after nivolumab (anti-PD-1) treatment. The chain is built from TRBV7-3 and TRBJ2-7, with D tentatively TRBD1 (6 bases). The TCR originated in a person aged 40-85 years with oral cavity squamous cell carcinoma. CDR3 in amino acids: CASSPDRSREQYF. CDR3 DNA sequence: TGTGCCAGCAGCCCCGACAGGAGCCGGGAGCAGTACTTC. The complete variable domain, with remaining parts taken from reference TRBV7-3 and TRBJ2-7, reads GAGVSQTPSNKVTEKGKYVELRCDPISGHTALYWYRQSLGQGPEFLIYFQGTGAADDSGLPNDRFFAVRPEGSVSTLKIQRTERGDSAVYLCASSPDRSREQYFGPGTRLTVT.